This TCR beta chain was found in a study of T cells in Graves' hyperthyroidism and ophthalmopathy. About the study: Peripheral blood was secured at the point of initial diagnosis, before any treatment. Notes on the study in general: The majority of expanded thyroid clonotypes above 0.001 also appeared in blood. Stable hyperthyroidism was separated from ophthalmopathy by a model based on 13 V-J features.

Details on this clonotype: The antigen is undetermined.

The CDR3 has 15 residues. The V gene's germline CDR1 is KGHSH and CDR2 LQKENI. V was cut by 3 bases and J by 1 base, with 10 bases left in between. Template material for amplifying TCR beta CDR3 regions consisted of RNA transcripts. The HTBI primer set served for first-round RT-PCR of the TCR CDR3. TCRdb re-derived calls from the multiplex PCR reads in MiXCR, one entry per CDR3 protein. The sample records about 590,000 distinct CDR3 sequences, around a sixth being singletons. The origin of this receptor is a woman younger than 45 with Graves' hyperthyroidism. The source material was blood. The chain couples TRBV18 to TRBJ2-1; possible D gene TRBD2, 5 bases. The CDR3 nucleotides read TGTGCCAGCTCACCGGGAGCGGAGTCCTACAATGAGCAGTTCTTC. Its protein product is CASSPGAESYNEQFF.